This T cell receptor (beta chain) derives from a study of OX40 agonist ivuxolimab in advanced cancers. Trimming removed 1 base at V and 4 bases at J, with 8 bases between. The germline CDR1 and CDR2 sequences are SGDLS and YYNGEE. The CDR3 runs 13 residues. Assay used: immunoSEQ multiplex PCR; TCRdb lists only in-frame clones, some missing. Of fewer than 100,000 clones in the sample, about four fifths were seen once. The V and J genes are TRBV9 and TRBJ1-1, with a possible D match to TRBD1 (6 bases). The sequence was collected from an adult with an advanced solid tumor such as melanoma, head and neck, liver or kidney cancer. Sequences were derived from CD4+ or CD8+ T cells sorted from blood, sampled in a trial of the OX40 agonist ivuxolimab. CDR3 protein: CASSVNRVTEAFF. CDR3 DNA sequence: TGTGCCAGCAGCGTAAACAGGGTCACTGAAGCTTTCTTT.